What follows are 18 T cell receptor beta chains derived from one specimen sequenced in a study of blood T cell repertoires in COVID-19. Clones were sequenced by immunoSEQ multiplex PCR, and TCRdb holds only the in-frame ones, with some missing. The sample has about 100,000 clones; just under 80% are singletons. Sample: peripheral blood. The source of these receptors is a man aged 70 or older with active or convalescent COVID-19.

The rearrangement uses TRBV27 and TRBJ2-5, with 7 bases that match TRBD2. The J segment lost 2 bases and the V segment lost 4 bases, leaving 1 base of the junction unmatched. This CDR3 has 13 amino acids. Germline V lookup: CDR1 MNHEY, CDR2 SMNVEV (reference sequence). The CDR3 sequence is CASSWDYQETQYF. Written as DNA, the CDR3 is TGTGCCAGCAGTTGGGACTATCAAGAGACCCAGTACTTC.

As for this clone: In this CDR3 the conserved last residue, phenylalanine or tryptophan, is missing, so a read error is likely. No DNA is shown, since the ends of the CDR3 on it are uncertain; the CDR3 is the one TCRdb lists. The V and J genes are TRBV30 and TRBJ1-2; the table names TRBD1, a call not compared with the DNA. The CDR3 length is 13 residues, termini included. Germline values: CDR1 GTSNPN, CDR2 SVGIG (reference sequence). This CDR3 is CAWSPNSRQGEIL.

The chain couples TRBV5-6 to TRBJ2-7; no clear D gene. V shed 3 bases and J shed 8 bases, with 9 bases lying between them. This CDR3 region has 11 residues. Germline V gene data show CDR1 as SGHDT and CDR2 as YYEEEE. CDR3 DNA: TGTGCCAGCAGCTCATACTCACAGCAGTACTTC. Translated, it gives CASSSYSQQYF. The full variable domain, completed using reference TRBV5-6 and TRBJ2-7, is DAGVTQSPTHLIKTRGQQVTLRCSPKSGHDTVSWYQQALGQGPQFIFQYYEEEERQRGNFPDRFSGHQFPNYSSELNVNALLLGDSALYLCASSSYSQQYFGPGTRLTVT.

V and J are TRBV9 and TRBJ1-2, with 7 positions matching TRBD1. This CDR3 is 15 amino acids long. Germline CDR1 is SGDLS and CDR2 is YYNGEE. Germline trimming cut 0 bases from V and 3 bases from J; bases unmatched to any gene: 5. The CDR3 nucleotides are TGTGCCAGCAGCGTAGGGGGGGACAGTTACTATGGCTACACCTTC. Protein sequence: CASSVGGDSYYGYTF.

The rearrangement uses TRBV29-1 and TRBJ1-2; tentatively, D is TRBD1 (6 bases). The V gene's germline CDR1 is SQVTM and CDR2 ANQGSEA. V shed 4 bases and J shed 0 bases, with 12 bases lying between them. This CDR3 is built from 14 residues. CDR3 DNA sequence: TGCAGCGTTGGGCCGGGACACACTAACTATGGCTACACCTTC. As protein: CSVGPGHTNYGYTF.

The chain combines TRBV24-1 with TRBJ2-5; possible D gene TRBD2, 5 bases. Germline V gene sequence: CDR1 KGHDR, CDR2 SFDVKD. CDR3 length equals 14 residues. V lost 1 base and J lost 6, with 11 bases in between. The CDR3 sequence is CATSDFGVGKTQYF. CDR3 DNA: TGTGCCACCAGTGATTTCGGGGTAGGGAAGACCCAGTACTTC.

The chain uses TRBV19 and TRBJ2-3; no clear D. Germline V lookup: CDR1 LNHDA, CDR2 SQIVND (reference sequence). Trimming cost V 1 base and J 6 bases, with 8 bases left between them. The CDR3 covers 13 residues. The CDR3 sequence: CASSIGRSDTQYF. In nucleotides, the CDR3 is TGTGCCAGTAGTATAGGTCGGTCGGATACGCAGTATTTT.

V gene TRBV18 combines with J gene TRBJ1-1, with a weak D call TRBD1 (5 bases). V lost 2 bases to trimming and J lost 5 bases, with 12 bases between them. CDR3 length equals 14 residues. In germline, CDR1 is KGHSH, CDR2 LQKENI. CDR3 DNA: TGTGCCAGCTCACCAGGGGGGTCGGGGACTGAAGCTTTCTTT. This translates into CASSPGGSGTEAFF.

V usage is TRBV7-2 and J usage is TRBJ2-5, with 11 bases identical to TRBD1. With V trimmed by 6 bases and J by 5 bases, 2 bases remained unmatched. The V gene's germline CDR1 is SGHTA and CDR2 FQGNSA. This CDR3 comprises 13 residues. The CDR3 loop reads CASRRDRGETQYF. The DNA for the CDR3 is TGTGCCAGCAGGAGGGACAGGGGGGAGACCCAGTACTTC. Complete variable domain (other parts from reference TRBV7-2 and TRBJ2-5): GAGVSQSPSNKVTEKGKDVELRCDPISGHTALYWYRQSLGQGLEFLIYFQGNSAPDKSGLPSDRFSAERTGGSVSTLTIQRTQQEDSAVYLCASRRDRGETQYFGPGTRLLVL.

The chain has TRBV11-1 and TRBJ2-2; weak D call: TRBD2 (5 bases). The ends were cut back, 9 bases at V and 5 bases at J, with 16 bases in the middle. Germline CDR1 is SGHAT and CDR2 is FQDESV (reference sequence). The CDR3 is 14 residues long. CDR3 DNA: TGTGCCAGTCAATTTTCGGGGTCAACCGGGGAGCTGTTTTTT. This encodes CASQFSGSTGELFF.

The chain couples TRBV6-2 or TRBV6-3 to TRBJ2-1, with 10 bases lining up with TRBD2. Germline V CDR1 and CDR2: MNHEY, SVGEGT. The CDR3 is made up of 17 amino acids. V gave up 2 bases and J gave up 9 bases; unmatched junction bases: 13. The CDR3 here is CASSYTGLAGAGGEQFF. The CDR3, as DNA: TGTGCCAGCAGTTACACCGGGCTAGCGGGGGCTGGTGGTGAGCAGTTCTTC.

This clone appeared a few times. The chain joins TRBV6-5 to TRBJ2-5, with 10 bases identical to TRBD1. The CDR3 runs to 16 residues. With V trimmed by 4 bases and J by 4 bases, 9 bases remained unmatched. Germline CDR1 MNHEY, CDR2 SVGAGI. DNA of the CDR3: TGTGCCAGCAGTTTCTCTGGGACAGGGGTGATAGAGACCCAGTACTTC. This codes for CASSFSGTGVIETQYF.

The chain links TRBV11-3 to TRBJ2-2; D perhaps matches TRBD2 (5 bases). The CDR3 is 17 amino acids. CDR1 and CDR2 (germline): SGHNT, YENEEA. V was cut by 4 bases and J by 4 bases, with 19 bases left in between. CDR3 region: CASSSQIKGEGTGELFF. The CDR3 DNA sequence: TGTGCCAGCAGCTCCCAGATAAAGGGAGAGGGCACCGGGGAGCTGTTTTTT.

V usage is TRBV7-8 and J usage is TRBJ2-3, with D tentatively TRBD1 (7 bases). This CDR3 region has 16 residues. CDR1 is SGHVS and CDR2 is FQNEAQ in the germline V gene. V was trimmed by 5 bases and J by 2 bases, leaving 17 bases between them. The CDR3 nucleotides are TGTGCCAGCAGCCAAGTGCGCGGGACAGCCACAGATACGCAGTATTTT. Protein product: CASSQVRGTATDTQYF.

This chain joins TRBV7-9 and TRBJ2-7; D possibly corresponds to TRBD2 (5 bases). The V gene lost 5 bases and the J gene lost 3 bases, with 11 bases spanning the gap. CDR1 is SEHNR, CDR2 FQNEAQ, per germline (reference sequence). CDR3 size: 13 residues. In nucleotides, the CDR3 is TGTGCCAGCAGCAAAACGGGGAACTACGAGCAGTACTTC. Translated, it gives CASSKTGNYEQYF.

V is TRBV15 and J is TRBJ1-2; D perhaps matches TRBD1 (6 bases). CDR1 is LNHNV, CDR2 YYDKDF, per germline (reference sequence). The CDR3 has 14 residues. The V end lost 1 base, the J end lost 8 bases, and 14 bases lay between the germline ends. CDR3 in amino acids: CATSRVGGVEGYTF. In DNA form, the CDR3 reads TGTGCCACCAGCAGAGTTGGGGGCGTGGAAGGCTACACCTTC.

CDR3 region: CASSQDRNSGTQYF. The CDR3 DNA sequence: TGTGCCAGCAGCCAAGATAGAAATTCGGGAACCCAGTACTTC. The rearrangement links TRBV4-2 to TRBJ2-5, with D possibly matching TRBD2 (5 bases). Per the germline V gene, CDR1 is LGHNA and CDR2 is YNFKEQ. The CDR3 runs to 14 residues. V was clipped by 0 bases and J by 8 bases, with 13 bases between them.

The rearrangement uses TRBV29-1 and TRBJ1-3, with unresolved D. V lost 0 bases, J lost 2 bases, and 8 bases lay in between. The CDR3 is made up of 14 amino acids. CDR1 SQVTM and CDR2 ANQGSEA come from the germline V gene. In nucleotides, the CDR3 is TGCAGCGTTGAAGATCCCGGGGCTGGAAACACCATATATTTT. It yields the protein CSVEDPGAGNTIYF.